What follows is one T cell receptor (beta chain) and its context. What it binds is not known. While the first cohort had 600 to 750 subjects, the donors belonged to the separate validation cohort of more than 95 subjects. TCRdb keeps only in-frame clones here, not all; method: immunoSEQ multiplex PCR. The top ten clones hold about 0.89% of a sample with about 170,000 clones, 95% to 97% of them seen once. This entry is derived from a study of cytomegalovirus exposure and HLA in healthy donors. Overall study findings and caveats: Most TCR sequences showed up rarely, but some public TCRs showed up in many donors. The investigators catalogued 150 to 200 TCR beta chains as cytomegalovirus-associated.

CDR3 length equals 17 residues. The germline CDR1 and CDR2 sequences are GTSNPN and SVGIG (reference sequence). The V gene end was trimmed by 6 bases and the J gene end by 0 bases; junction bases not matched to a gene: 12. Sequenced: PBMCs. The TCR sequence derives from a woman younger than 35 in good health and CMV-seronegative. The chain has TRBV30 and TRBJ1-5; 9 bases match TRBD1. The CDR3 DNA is TGTGCCTGCGACCAGCCGGGACAGGGATTTAGCAATCAGCCCCAGCATTTT. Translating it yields CACDQPGQGFSNQPQHF. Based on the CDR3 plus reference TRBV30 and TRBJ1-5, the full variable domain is SQTIHQWPATLVQPVGSPLSLECTVEGTSNPNLYWYRQAAGRGLQLLFYSVGIGQISSEVPQNLSASRPQDRQFILSSKKLLLSDSGFYLCACDQPGQGFSNQPQHFGDGTRLSIL.